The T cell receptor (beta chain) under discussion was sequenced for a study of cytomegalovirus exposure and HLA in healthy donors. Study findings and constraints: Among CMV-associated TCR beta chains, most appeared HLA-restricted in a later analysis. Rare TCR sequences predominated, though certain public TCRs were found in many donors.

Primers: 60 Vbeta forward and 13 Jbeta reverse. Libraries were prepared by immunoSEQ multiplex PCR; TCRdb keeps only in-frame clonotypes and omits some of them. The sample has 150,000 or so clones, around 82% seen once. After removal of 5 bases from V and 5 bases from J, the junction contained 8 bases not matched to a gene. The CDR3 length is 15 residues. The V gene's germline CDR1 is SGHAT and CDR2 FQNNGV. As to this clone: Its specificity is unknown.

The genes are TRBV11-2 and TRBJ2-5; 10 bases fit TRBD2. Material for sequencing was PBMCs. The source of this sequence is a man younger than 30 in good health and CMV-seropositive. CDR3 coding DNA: TGTGCCAGCAGCCGTTCTAGCGGGAGCGGGGAGACCCAGTACTTC. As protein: CASSRSSGSGETQYF.